The subject of this entry is one T cell receptor beta chain. Authors' methods: By means of reference gene primer amplification, nucleated cell counts were estimated. Here immunoSEQ multiplex PCR was the method, and the copy in TCRdb shows in-frame clones only, minus some. Clone size and the V and J calls come from that table; the DNA yielded D and trimming. The sample includes some 71,000 clones, about nine tenths of them seen just once. This entry comes from a study of blood T cell repertoires in COVID-19. Turning to the study itself: COVID-19 samples from acute and convalescent phases originated in the United States, Italy and Spain.

Germline V gene lookup returns CDR1 MNHEY and CDR2 SVGAGI. The germline V and J ends were trimmed by 6 bases and 3 bases, with 11 bases remaining between them. The CDR3 is 13 amino acids. The gene calls are TRBV6-5 and TRBJ1-1; D is possibly TRBD1 (6 bases). This TCR was recovered from a man aged 30-40 years with acute or convalescent COVID-19. Sequenced material: peripheral blood. CDR3 loop: CASRNRQDTEAFF. The DNA of the CDR3 is TGTGCCAGCAGAAACAGACAGGACACTGAAGCTTTCTTT.